These 9 T cell receptor beta chains were sequenced from one sample in a study of OX40 agonist ivuxolimab in advanced cancers. The data were produced by immunoSEQ multiplex PCR, yet TCRdb's version contains in-frame clones alone and is incomplete. The repertoire holds about 80,000 clones, around 87% seen once, with less than 0.4% in the top ten. Sample: CD4+ or CD8+ T cells sorted from blood, taken in a trial of the OX40 agonist ivuxolimab. The receptor source for this set is an adult with an advanced solid tumor such as melanoma, head and neck, liver or kidney cancer.

The V call is TRBV7-2, the J call TRBJ1-5; D not certain. Germline CDR1 and CDR2: SGHTA and FQGNSA. The CDR3 extends over 14 amino acids. The germline V and J ends were trimmed by 3 bases and 7 bases, with 13 bases remaining between them. The CDR3 region has the DNA TGTGCCAGCAGCTTCACGGACCAATGGCAGCCCCAGCATTTT. Translation: CASSFTDQWQPQHF.

The V gene is TRBV5-1, the J gene TRBJ2-2; 7 bases match TRBD1. The germline V gene encodes CDR1 SGHRS and CDR2 YFSETQ. This CDR3 is built from 14 residues. The V segment lost 6 bases and the J segment 4 bases; nucleotides outside the gene matches: 6. CDR3 loop: CASNDRDSTGELFF. The CDR3 DNA follows: TGCGCCAGCAATGACAGGGATTCCACCGGGGAGCTGTTTTTT. The whole variable domain, filled in from reference TRBV5-1 and TRBJ2-2, reads KAGVTQTPRYLIKTRGQQVTLSCSPISGHRSVSWYQQTPGQGLQFLFEYFSETQRNKGNFPGRFSGRQFSNSRSEMNVSTLELGDSALYLCASNDRDSTGELFFGEGSRLTVL.

The chain employs TRBV2 and TRBJ1-5; 10 nucleotides agree with TRBD1. The CDR3 runs 15 residues. In germline, CDR1 is SNHLY, CDR2 FYNNEI. Trimming cost V 6 bases and J 6 bases; bases outside gene matches: 8. CDR3: CASRKGQGRGQPQHF. DNA of the CDR3: TGTGCCAGCAGGAAGGGACAGGGGAGAGGTCAGCCCCAGCATTTT.

This chain uses TRBV27 with TRBJ2-3; D remains unclear. The CDR3 contains 15 residues. In germline, CDR1 is MNHEY, CDR2 SMNVEV (reference sequence). Trimming left V 3 bases short and J 0 bases short, with 10 bases between. CDR3 sequence: CASSFWKTSTDTQYF. The CDR3 bases are TGTGCCAGCAGTTTCTGGAAGACTAGCACAGATACGCAGTATTTT.

The chain carries TRBV6-4 and TRBJ1-6, with D uncertain. CDR3 size: 16 residues. With 3 bases removed from V and 9 bases from J, the gap between germline ends came to 18 bases. Germline V gene lookup returns CDR1 MRHNA and CDR2 SNTAGT. The DNA for the CDR3 is TGTGCCAGCAGTGATGGCTTGGGTTCATTTGGTTCACCCCTCCACTTT. Translating it yields CASSDGLGSFGSPLHF.

CDR3 residues: CAWSAGEGQFF. The CDR3 DNA is TGTGCCTGGAGTGCCGGGGAAGGGCAGTTCTTC. The chain links TRBV30 to TRBJ2-1; D is perhaps TRBD2 (5 bases). Germline values: CDR1 GTSNPN, CDR2 SVGIG (reference sequence). The CDR3 contains 11 residues. V was cut by 1 base and J by 12 bases, with 10 bases left in between.

This chain uses TRBV6-6 with TRBJ1-2; TRBD1 matches 8 bases. The germline CDR1 and CDR2 sequences are MNHNY and SVGAGI (reference sequence). J lost 7 bases, V lost 10 bases, and 17 bases had no gene match. This CDR3 contains 15 residues. The CDR3 here is CATRTGYSTIGGYTF. In DNA form, the CDR3 reads TGTGCCACCAGGACAGGGTATAGCACAATCGGTGGCTACACCTTC.

This clone occurred a few times. V and J are TRBV19 and TRBJ1-5; TRBD1 matches 7 bases. The CDR3 is 17 residues long. V lost 1 base, J lost 4 bases, and 10 bases stayed unmatched. Per the germline V gene, CDR1 is LNHDA and CDR2 is SQIVND (reference sequence). Here the CDR3 reads CASSIGYRGAGNQPQHF. As DNA, the CDR3 is TGTGCCAGTAGTATAGGCTACAGGGGCGCCGGGAATCAGCCCCAGCATTTT.

The chain links TRBV28 to TRBJ2-7, with a possible D match to TRBD2 (6 bases). Germline V gene sequence: CDR1 MDHEN, CDR2 SYDVKM. The V end was cut by 4 bases, the J end by 4 bases, with 17 bases between. The CDR3 loop spans 15 amino acids. Here the CDR3 reads CASSSARGIRYEQYF. The CDR3 DNA reads as TGTGCCAGCAGTTCGGCGCGGGGCATAAGGTACGAGCAGTACTTC.